The clone carrying this TCR beta chain rates as medium-sized. Libraries were prepared by immunoSEQ multiplex PCR; TCRdb keeps only in-frame clonotypes and omits some of them. Of 5,000 or so clones detected, approximately 23% appear once; the ten largest clones hold more than 6.5%. This entry comes from a study of sequential checkpoint blockade in melanoma. Study information: DNA from around 87 pretreatment tumor samples underwent TCRβ immunosequencing.

Treatment defined: randomized to nivolumab then ipilimumab (arm A) or the reverse (arm B). The V and J ends lost 1 base and 0 bases respectively, with 7 bases between them. The germline V gene encodes CDR1 SGDLS and CDR2 YYNGEE. The CDR3 is made up of 14 amino acids. The clonotype comes from a human donor with melanoma. The rearrangement joins TRBV9 to TRBJ1-1, with D maybe TRBD1 (5 bases). Here the sequenced sample was tumor tissue (inferred from file names), taken from a patient given nivolumab and ipilimumab in sequence. The DNA for the CDR3 is TGTGCCAGCAGCGTAACGGGGGTGAACACTGAAGCTTTCTTT. This translates into CASSVTGVNTEAFF.